The T cell receptor beta chain described here comes from a study of CD8 T cells in Susac syndrome. Points from the study as a whole: Clonal expansion was not observed in the Susac syndrome CD4+ T cell repertoires.

Of note for this clonotype: Its antigen is currently unknown.

Trimming cost V 6 bases and J 4 bases, with 5 bases left between them. The CDR3 is made up of 11 amino acids. Germline CDR1 and CDR2: SGHDT and YYEEEE. Sequencing of TCR beta was carried out in blood CD8+ and CD4+ T cells. Reverse transcription of roughly 0.5 to 1 ug RNA was carried out with random hexamers. Amplification of TCR beta CDR3 by immunoSEQ multiplex PCR spanned 54 Vbeta and 13 Jbeta. TCRdb recomputed calls from the immunoSEQ multiplex PCR reads with MiXCR, one row per CDR3 protein. The data contain under 95,000 distinct CDR3 sequences, roughly 94% of them singletons. The sample taken for sequencing was CD4+ T cells from PBMCs. The chain recombines TRBV5-6 with TRBJ2-1; D gene uncertain. The TCR originated in a human donor with Susac syndrome. CDR3 nucleotide sequence: TGTGCCAGCAAGTTTTACAATGAGCAGTTCTTC. Residues: CASKFYNEQFF. The entire variable domain, with the rest obtained from reference TRBV5-6 and TRBJ2-1, is as follows: DAGVTQSPTHLIKTRGQQVTLRCSPKSGHDTVSWYQQALGQGPQFIFQYYEEEERQRGNFPDRFSGHQFPNYSSELNVNALLLGDSALYLCASKFYNEQFFGPGTRLTVL.